These 21 T cell receptor beta chains originate from one sample sequenced in a study of cytotoxic CD8 clonotypes in ibrutinib-treated CLL. Clones were read by immunoSEQ multiplex PCR, and TCRdb kept only the in-frame ones, dropping some. The repertoire holds approximately 91,000 clones, with 70% to 80% as singletons. The sample consisted of PBMCs, taken after 12 months of ibrutinib treatment. These receptors were collected from a human donor with chronic lymphocytic leukemia.

The rearrangement joins TRBV11-1 to TRBJ2-2, with D perhaps matching TRBD1 or TRBD2 (6 bases each). The CDR3 totals 16 residues. V lost 5 bases to trimming and J lost 7 bases, with 20 bases between them. Germline lookup yields CDR1 SGHAT and CDR2 FQDESV (reference sequence). Here the CDR3 DNA reads TGTGCCAGCAGCCTAGGGTGGGGGGCGTCCGGCGGGGAGCTGTTTTTT. It codes for CASSLGWGASGGELFF.

This chain uses TRBV7-8 with TRBJ1-4; tentative D call: TRBD1 (5 bases). V was shortened by 1 base and J by 0 bases, with 15 bases between the two germline ends. This CDR3 has 18 amino acids. CDR1 and CDR2 from the germline V gene are SGHVS and FQNEAQ. The CDR3 nucleotides read TGTGCCAGCAGCTTAGAATGGACCGGGGCCGCAACTAATGAAAAACTGTTTTTT. Translated, it gives CASSLEWTGAATNEKLFF.

This rearrangement joins TRBV7-9 to TRBJ2-5, with 10 bases identical to TRBD1. CDR1 and CDR2 from the germline V gene are SEHNR and FQNEAQ (reference sequence). J was trimmed by 5 bases and V by 5 bases; bases with no gene match: 11. The CDR3 runs 16 residues. CDR3: CASSPLGGQGLETQYF. CDR3 DNA sequence: TGTGCCAGCAGCCCGTTGGGGGGACAGGGGCTGGAGACCCAGTACTTC.

This rearrangement joins TRBV4-3 to TRBJ1-4; 10 nucleotides agree with TRBD1. Losses at the gene ends were 1 base for V and 5 bases for J; bases not matched to a gene: 4. Germline-derived CDR1 and CDR2 are LGHNA and YSLEER. The CDR3 has 16 amino acids. CDR3 protein: CASSQGRGQGNEKLFF. In nucleotides, the CDR3 is TGCGCCAGCAGCCAAGGGCGGGGACAGGGGAATGAAAAACTGTTTTTT.

The chain joins TRBV7-6 to TRBJ1-3, with D maybe TRBD1 (5 bases). Germline V gene data show CDR1 as SGHVS and CDR2 as FNYEAQ. CDR3 length: 16 residues. V was pared by 4 bases and J by 2 bases, with 15 bases between. The CDR3 DNA is TGTGCCAGCAGCTGGGGGGGACCCGGGGCTGGAAACACCATATATTTT. This encodes CASSWGGPGAGNTIYF.

The chain joins TRBV27 to TRBJ1-1; weak D call: TRBD1 (5 bases). CDR1 MNHEY and CDR2 SMNVEV come from the germline V gene (reference sequence). This CDR3 is 13 amino acids long. Trimming cost V 3 bases and J 4 bases, with 9 bases left between them. The CDR3 DNA follows: TGTGCCAGCAGTTTTGTGGGGGGCACTGAAGCTTTCTTT. Its protein product is CASSFVGGTEAFF.

The V and J genes are TRBV6-5 and TRBJ2-5, with D maybe TRBD2 (5 bases). The CDR3 has 14 amino acids. Trimming cost V 10 bases and J 2 bases, with 17 bases left between them. CDR1 is MNHEY, CDR2 SVGAGI, per germline. CDR3 nucleotide sequence: TGTGCCACCCAAAGGGTCGGGAAACAAGAGACCCAGTACTTC. Protein product: CATQRVGKQETQYF.

The V gene is TRBV28, the J gene TRBJ2-1; TRBD2 might be the D (6 bases). Trimming shortened V by 6 bases and J by 3 bases, and 12 bases separated the two germline ends. The CDR3 sequence is 14 residues long. Germline CDR1 is MDHEN and CDR2 is SYDVKM. The CDR3 coding sequence is TGTGCCAGCAGAGAGGCGGGAAACTACAATGAGCAGTTCTTC. Translating it yields CASREAGNYNEQFF.

The V and J genes are TRBV30 and TRBJ2-3, with D uncertain. Deletions cut 4 bases from V and 1 base from J, with 9 bases between. The CDR3 totals 13 residues. The V gene's germline CDR1 is GTSNPN and CDR2 SVGIG (reference sequence). CDR3: CAWTPPGTDTQYF. The CDR3 DNA sequence: TGTGCCTGGACACCGCCGGGCACAGATACGCAGTATTTT.

This clone was observed a single time. The chain couples TRBV4-2 to TRBJ2-2, with D tentatively TRBD1 or TRBD2 (5 bases each). The germline V and J ends were trimmed by 3 bases and 2 bases, with 10 bases remaining between them. This CDR3 spans 15 amino acids. The germline CDR1 and CDR2 sequences are LGHNA and YNFKEQ. CDR3 sequence: CASSHGGVNTGELFF. The CDR3 nucleotides read TGTGCCAGCAGCCATGGGGGAGTCAACACCGGGGAGCTGTTTTTT.

V is TRBV4-3 and J is TRBJ2-3; 7 positions match TRBD2. CDR3 length: 15 amino acids. CDR1 and CDR2 from the germline V gene are LGHNA and YSLEER. With V trimmed by 4 bases and J by 2 bases, 6 bases remained unmatched. In nucleotides, the CDR3 is TGCGCCAGCAGCCCCGGGAGGAGGGACACAGATACGCAGTATTTT. Translating gives CASSPGRRDTDTQYF.

The V and J genes are TRBV15 and TRBJ1-1; no firm D call. V shed 0 bases and J shed 7 bases, with 6 bases lying between them. The CDR3 length is 12 residues. Per germline, CDR1 LNHNV and CDR2 YYDKDF (reference sequence). The CDR3 loop is CATSRDPLEAFF. The CDR3 DNA follows: TGTGCCACCAGCAGAGACCCGCTTGAAGCTTTCTTT.

The table lists this clone with a count of one. This chain joins TRBV28 and TRBJ1-2; 11 bases map to TRBD1. The ends lost 2 bases at V and 11 bases at J; junction bases unmatched: 10. CDR1 and CDR2 (germline): MDHEN, SYDVKM. The CDR3 covers 15 residues. For the CDR3, the DNA is TGTGCCAGCAGTTTAGGGGACAGGGGGAGGGTTGGATACACCTTC. Protein product: CASSLGDRGRVGYTF.

This clone occurred once. The chain has TRBV6-6 and TRBJ2-3; 11 bases match TRBD2. Unmatched junction bases numbered 5, after V lost 5 bases and J lost 10 bases. Germline values: CDR1 MNHNY, CDR2 SVGAGI (reference sequence). The CDR3 spans 13 residues. In DNA, the CDR3 is TGTGCCAGCAGTCGAGAGGGACTAGCGGCGCAGTATTTT. It specifies CASSREGLAAQYF.

This clone was recorded once. The CDR3 sequence: CSVQNTYEQYF. CDR3 sequence (DNA): TGCAGTGTCCAGAACACCTACGAGCAGTACTTC. The chain has TRBV20-1 and TRBJ2-7; D not resolved. From germline, CDR1 is DFQATT and CDR2 SNEGSKA (reference sequence). Trimming cost V 7 bases and J 2 bases, with 9 bases left between them. CDR3 length: 11 residues.

This rearrangement joins TRBV11-3 to TRBJ2-3; 9 bases are a match to TRBD1. The germline CDR1 and CDR2 sequences are SGHNT and YENEEA. The V and J ends lost 3 bases and 2 bases, in that order; junction bases with no gene match: 6. There are 16 residues in the CDR3. The CDR3 bases are TGTGCCAGCAGCTTGGGACGGGACAGGGCCACAGATACGCAGTATTTT. As protein: CASSLGRDRATDTQYF.

This chain links TRBV5-6 with TRBJ1-5; D not resolved. Germline CDR1 reads SGHDT; CDR2 reads YYEEEE. The V end was cut by 2 bases, the J end by 3 bases, with 3 bases between. This CDR3 spans 12 amino acids. In DNA, the CDR3 is TGTGCCAGCAGCTTTGCCAATCAGCCCCAGCATTTT. This gives the protein CASSFANQPQHF.

This clone was counted a few times. This chain links TRBV18 with TRBJ2-1; either TRBD1 or TRBD2 may supply D (5 bases each). Germline V lookup: CDR1 KGHSH, CDR2 LQKENI. V lost 3 bases and J 9 bases, leaving 15 bases between the germline ends. The CDR3 sequence is 14 residues long. CDR3 loop: CASSPIGTEAEQFF. The CDR3 DNA is TGTGCCAGCTCACCGATAGGGACGGAGGCTGAGCAGTTCTTC.

The chain joins TRBV6-5 to TRBJ2-7; 10 bases fit TRBD1. The CDR3 consists of 12 residues. Germline CDR1 reads MNHEY; CDR2 reads SVGAGI. With V trimmed by 6 bases and J by 7 bases, 3 bases remained unmatched. CDR3 DNA: TGTGCCAGCAGAAGGACAGGGGGAGAGCAGTACTTC. Translating it yields CASRRTGGEQYF.

This clone occurred a few times. This chain uses TRBV19 with TRBJ2-2; D is perhaps TRBD1 (6 bases). The CDR3 has 13 residues. Germline lookup yields CDR1 LNHDA and CDR2 SQIVND (reference sequence). The V gene lost 4 bases and the J gene lost 7 bases, with 10 bases spanning the gap. The DNA for the CDR3 is TGTGCCAGTAGTACCCAGGGGAACGGGGAGCTGTTTTTT. This gives the protein CASSTQGNGELFF.

The rearrangement joins TRBV28 to TRBJ1-4; the D is unclear. Trimming left V 7 bases short and J 5 bases short, with 23 bases between. Germline assignment: CDR1 MDHEN and CDR2 SYDVKM. The CDR3 length is 17 residues. CDR3 amino acids: CASKRVRKISPNEKLFF. The CDR3 bases are TGTGCCAGCAAGAGAGTTAGAAAAATAAGTCCGAATGAAAAACTGTTTTTT.